These T cell receptor beta chains were read from a single sample in a study of T cells expressing NK-cell markers. With the 5' RACE reads reprocessed, TCRdb shows one record per CDR3 protein and no DNA. The sample table includes 550,000 or so distinct CDR3 sequences. Sequencing was performed on blood T cells: a sorted CD56 or NKG2C T cell subset, CD4+ or CD8+ T cells, or bulk PBMC T cells (not recorded which). The receptors here all came from a man between 18 and 29 years old in good health. CDR3s include the opening cysteine and the closing phenylalanine or tryptophan.

V gene: TRBV4-3
J gene: TRBJ2-1
CDR3 protein: CASSDSISNEQFF

V gene: TRBV27
J gene: TRBJ2-5
CDR3 protein: CASSALGGPGVETQYF

V gene: TRBV6-1
J gene: TRBJ2-2
CDR3 protein: CASQRMLIGELFF

V gene: TRBV30
J gene: TRBJ2-5
CDR3 protein: CAWSADPLGGTQYF

V gene: TRBV5-1
J gene: TRBJ2-3
CDR3 protein: CASSSPDQTATDTQYF

V gene: TRBV27
J gene: TRBJ2-7
CDR3 protein: CASSFNGIDSYEQYF

V gene: TRBV30
J gene: TRBJ2-5
CDR3 protein: CAWSDWGTSEKETQYF

V gene: TRBV29-1
J gene: TRBJ2-5
CDR3 protein: CSVVVSGRAKETQYF

V gene: TRBV28
J gene: TRBJ2-2
CDR3 protein: CASSLGSDEAGELFF

V gene: TRBV18
J gene: TRBJ2-3
CDR3 protein: CASSPPGPDTQYF

V gene: TRBV30
J gene: TRBJ2-3
CDR3 protein: CAGGRGRTDTQYF

V gene: TRBV20-1
J gene: TRBJ2-2
CDR3 protein: CSAKGQGYTGELFF

V gene: TRBV4-3
J gene: TRBJ2-1
CDR3 protein: CASSQRNRGDEQFF

V gene: TRBV25-1
J gene: TRBJ2-7
CDR3 protein: CASSEFGGTVEQYF

V gene: TRBV7-7
J gene: TRBJ2-5
CDR3 protein: CASSLVGVSETQYF

V gene: TRBV14
J gene: TRBJ2-1
CDR3 protein: CASSQAWGPGDEQFF

V gene: TRBV5-1
J gene: TRBJ2-1
CDR3 protein: CASSSRATDRGGFF

V gene: TRBV20-1
J gene: TRBJ1-6
CDR3 protein: CSATRMGSFNLLHF

V gene: TRBV4-3
J gene: TRBJ1-4
CDR3 protein: CASSLAGTGEEKLFF

V gene: TRBV5-1
J gene: TRBJ2-1
CDR3 protein: CASSLGLAPSSYNEQFF

V gene: TRBV27
J gene: TRBJ2-6
CDR3 protein: CASSIAGDSSGANVLTF

V gene: TRBV20-1
J gene: TRBJ2-7
CDR3 protein: CSATSHGKGDEQYF

V gene: TRBV3-1
J gene: TRBJ2-1
CDR3 protein: CASSSRRLAPNEQFF

V gene: TRBV18
J gene: TRBJ2-1
CDR3 protein: CASSPSGQGYNEQFF

V gene: TRBV25-1
J gene: TRBJ2-6
CDR3 protein: CASSEIDRSGANVLTF

V gene: TRBV12-3/TRBV12-4
J gene: TRBJ2-2
CDR3 protein: CASTRSPANTGELFF

V gene: TRBV15
J gene: TRBJ2-3
CDR3 protein: CATRPGQTDTQYF

V gene: TRBV7-6
J gene: TRBJ1-1
CDR3 protein: CASAPPTLMNTEAFF

V gene: TRBV5-1
J gene: TRBJ2-1
CDR3 protein: CASSFRSGSDEQFF

V gene: TRBV24-1
J gene: TRBJ2-3
CDR3 protein: CATATGTGGTDTQYF

V gene: TRBV12-3/TRBV12-4
J gene: TRBJ2-3
CDR3 protein: CASSLLAGTTDTQYF

V gene: TRBV5-1
J gene: TRBJ2-1
CDR3 protein: CASSLEKGSANEQFF

V gene: TRBV19
J gene: TRBJ2-1
CDR3 protein: CASSTQGSGEQFF

V gene: TRBV12-3/TRBV12-4
J gene: TRBJ1-2
CDR3 protein: CASSPGQGRGYTF

V gene: TRBV12-3/TRBV12-4
J gene: TRBJ2-7
CDR3 protein: CASRETDYEQYF

V gene: TRBV15
J gene: TRBJ1-4
CDR3 protein: CATSGTGWLFF

V gene: TRBV29-1
J gene: TRBJ2-5
CDR3 protein: CSVEGTGWDSETQYF